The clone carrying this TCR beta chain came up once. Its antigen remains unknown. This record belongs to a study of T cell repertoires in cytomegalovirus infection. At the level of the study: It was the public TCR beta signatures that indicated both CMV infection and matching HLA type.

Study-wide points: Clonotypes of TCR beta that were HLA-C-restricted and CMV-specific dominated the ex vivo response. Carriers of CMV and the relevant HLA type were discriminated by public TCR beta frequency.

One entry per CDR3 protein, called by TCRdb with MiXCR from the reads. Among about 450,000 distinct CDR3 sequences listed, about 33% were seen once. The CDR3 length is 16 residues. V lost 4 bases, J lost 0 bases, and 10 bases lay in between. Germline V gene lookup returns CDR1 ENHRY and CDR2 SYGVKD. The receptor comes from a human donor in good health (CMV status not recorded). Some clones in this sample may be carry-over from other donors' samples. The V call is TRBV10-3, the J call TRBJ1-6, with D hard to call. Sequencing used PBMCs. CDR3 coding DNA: TGTGCCATCAGTGCTCAACCCAGCTCCTATAATTCACCCCTCCACTTT. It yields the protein CAISAQPSSYNSPLHF.